This TCR beta chain was sequenced during a study of human T cells and chemical hapten exposure. The wider study: Chiefly female patients presented with alopecia areata, totalis or universalis.

TCRdb called the RACE reads again in MiXCR, with one record for every CDR3 protein. The sample holds 85,000 or so distinct CDR3 sequences; approximately 11% are singletons and the top ten take about 4.2%. CDR3 length: 16 amino acids. Germline V gives CDR1 SGHAT, CDR2 FQNNGV. The V end was cut by 2 bases, the J end by 7 bases, with 21 bases between. Time point specified: patch test 1, 2 weeks after DPC sensitization. Treatment reported: therapeutic diphenylcyclopropenone sensitization with weekly scalp DPC. A few counts support this clonotype. Material: whole blood, obtained in connection with sensitization to the hapten diphenylcyclopropenone (DPC). V and J are TRBV11-2 and TRBJ2-7; D gene ambiguous. The receptor was isolated from a woman aged 45-65 years with alopecia areata. Some clones in this sample may be carry-over from other donors' samples. DNA of the CDR3: TGTGCCAGCAGCTTAATGCGTTGGGTGACATCGGAGGAGCAGTACTTC. This translates into CASSLMRWVTSEEQYF.